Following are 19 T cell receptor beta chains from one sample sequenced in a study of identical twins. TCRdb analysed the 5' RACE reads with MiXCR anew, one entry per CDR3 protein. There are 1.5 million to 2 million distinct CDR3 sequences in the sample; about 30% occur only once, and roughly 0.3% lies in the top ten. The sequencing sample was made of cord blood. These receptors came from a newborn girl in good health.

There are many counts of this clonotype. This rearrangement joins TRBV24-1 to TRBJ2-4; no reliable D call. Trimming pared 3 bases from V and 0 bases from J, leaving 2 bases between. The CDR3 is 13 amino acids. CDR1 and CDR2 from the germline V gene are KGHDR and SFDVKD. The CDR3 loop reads CATSDPAKNIQYF. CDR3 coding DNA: TGTGCCACCAGTGATCCAGCCAAAAACATTCAGTACTTC.

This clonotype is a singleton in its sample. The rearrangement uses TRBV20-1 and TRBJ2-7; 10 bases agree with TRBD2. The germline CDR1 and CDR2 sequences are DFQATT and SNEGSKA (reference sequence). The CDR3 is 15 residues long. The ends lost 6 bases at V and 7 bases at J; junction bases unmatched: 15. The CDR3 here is CSATSSGSITWEQYF. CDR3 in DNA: TGCAGTGCCACTTCTAGCGGGAGCATCACATGGGAGCAGTACTTC.

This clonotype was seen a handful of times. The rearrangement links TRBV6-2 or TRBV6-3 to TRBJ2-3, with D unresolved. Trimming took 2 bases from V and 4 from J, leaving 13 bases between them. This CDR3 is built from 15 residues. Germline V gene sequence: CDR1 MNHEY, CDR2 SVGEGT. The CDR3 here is CASSYPLGRADTQYF. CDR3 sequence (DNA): TGTGCCAGCAGTTACCCCTTGGGTAGAGCAGATACGCAGTATTTT.

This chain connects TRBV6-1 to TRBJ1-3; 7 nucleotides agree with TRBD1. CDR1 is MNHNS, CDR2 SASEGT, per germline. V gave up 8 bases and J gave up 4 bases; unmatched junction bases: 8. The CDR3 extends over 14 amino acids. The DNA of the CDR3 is TGTGCCAGCCGGAACAGGGGCATGGGAAACACCATATATTTT. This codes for CASRNRGMGNTIYF.

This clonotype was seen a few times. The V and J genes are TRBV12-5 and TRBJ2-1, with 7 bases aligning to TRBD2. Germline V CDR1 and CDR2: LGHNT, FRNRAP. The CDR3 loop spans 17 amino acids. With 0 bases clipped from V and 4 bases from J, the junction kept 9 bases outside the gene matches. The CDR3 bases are TGTGCTAGTGGTTTGGTATCGGCGGGAGTTGGATACAATGAGCAGTTCTTC. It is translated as CASGLVSAGVGYNEQFF.

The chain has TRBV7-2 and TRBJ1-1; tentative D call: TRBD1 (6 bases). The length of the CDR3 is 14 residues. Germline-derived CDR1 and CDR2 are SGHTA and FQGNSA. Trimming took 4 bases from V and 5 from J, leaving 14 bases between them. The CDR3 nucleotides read TGTGCCAGCAGCTCTATGACAGGAGTAACTGAAGCTTTCTTT. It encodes CASSSMTGVTEAFF.

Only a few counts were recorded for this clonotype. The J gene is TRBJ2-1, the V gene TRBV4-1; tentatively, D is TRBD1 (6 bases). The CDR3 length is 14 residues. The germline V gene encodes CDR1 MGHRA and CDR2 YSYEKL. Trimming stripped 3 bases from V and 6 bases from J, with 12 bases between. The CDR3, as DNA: TGCGCCAGCAGCCATCCAACAGGGCCCAATGAGCAGTTCTTC. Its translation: CASSHPTGPNEQFF.

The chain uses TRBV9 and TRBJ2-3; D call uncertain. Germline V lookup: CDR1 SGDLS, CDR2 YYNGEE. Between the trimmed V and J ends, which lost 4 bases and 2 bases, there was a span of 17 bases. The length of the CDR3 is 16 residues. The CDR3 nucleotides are TGTGCCAGCAGCACCCGACACCCATACCCCACAGATACGCAGTATTTT. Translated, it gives CASSTRHPYPTDTQYF.

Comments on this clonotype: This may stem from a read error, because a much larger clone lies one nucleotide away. In DNA form, the CDR3 reads TGCAGCGTTGTGGGGACTAGCGGGACCTACGAGCAGTTCTTC. Translation gives CSVVGTSGTYEQFF. The chain carries TRBV29-1 and TRBJ2-1; 13 bases align to TRBD2. The CDR3 consists of 14 residues. CDR1 is SQVTM and CDR2 is ANQGSEA in the germline V gene. The J segment lost 10 bases and the V segment lost 4 bases, leaving 7 bases of the junction unmatched.

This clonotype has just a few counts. The CDR3 here is CASSESGGHGNTGELFF. The CDR3 nucleotides read TGTGCCAGCAGTGAATCCGGGGGACACGGGAACACCGGGGAGCTGTTTTTT. The genes are TRBV25-1 and TRBJ2-2; D may be TRBD1 or TRBD2 (6 bases each). With 1 base removed from V and 1 base from J, the gap between germline ends came to 13 bases. Looked up from germline, CDR1 is MGHDK and CDR2 is SYGVNS. The CDR3 has 17 amino acids.

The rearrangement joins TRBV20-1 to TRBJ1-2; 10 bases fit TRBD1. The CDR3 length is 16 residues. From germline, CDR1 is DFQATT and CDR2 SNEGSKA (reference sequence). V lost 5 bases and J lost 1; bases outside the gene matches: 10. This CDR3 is CSAVADRGRFNYGYTF. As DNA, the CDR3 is TGCAGTGCTGTTGCCGACAGGGGGCGGTTTAACTATGGCTACACCTTC.

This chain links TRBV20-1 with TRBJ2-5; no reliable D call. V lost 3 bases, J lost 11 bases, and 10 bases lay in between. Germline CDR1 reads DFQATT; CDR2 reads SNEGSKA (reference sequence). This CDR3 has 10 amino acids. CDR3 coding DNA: TGCAGTGCTAGTTTGGCTGAGCAGTACTTC. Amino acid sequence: CSASLAEQYF.

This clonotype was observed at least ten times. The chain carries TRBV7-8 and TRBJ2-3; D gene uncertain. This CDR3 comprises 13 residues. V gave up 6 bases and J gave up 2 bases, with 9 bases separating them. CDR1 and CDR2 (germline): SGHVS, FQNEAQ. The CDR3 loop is CASREALTDTQYF. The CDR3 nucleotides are TGTGCCAGCAGAGAAGCGCTCACAGATACGCAGTATTTT. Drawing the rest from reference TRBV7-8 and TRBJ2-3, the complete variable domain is GAGVSQSPRYKVAKRGQDVALRCDPISGHVSLFWYQQALGQGPEFLTYFQNEAQLDKSGLPSDRFFAERPEGSVSTLKIQRTQQEDSAVYLCASREALTDTQYFGPGTRLTVL.

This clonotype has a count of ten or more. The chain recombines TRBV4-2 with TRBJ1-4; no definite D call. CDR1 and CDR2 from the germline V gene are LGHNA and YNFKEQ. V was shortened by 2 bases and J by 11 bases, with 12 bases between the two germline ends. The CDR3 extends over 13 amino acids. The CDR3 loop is CASSQPGEGKLFF. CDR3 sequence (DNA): TGTGCCAGCAGCCAACCGGGTGAGGGCAAACTGTTTTTT.

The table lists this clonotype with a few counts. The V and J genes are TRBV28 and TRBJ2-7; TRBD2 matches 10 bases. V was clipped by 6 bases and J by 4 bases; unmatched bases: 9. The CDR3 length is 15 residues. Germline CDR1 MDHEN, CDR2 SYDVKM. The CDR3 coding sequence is TGTGCCAGCAGACCTTCTAGCGGGAGAATATACGAGCAGTACTTC. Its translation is CASRPSSGRIYEQYF. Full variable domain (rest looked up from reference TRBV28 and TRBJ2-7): DVKVTQSSRYLVKRTGEKVFLECVQDMDHENMFWYRQDPGLGLRLIYFSYDVKMKEKGDIPEGYSVSREKKERFSLILESASTNQTSMYLCASRPSSGRIYEQYFGPGTRLTVT.

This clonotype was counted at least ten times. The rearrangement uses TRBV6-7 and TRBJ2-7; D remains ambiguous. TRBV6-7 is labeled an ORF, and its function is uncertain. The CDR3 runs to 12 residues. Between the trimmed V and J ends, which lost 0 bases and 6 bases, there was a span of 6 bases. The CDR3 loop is CASSYSKSEQYF. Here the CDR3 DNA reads TGTGCCAGCAGTTACTCGAAGAGCGAGCAGTACTTC.

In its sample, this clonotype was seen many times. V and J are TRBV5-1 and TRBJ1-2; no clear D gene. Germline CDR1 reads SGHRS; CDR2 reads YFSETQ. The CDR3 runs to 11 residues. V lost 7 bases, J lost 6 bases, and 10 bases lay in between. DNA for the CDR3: TGCGCCAGCGAGGGTCGGGATGGCTACACCTTC. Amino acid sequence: CASEGRDGYTF.

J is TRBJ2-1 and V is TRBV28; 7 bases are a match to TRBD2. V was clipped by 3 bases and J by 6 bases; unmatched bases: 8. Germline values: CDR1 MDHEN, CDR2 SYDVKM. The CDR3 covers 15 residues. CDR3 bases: TGTGCCAGCAGTTTCCCTAGGGCGGGAGCCAATGAGCAGTTCTTC. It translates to CASSFPRAGANEQFF.

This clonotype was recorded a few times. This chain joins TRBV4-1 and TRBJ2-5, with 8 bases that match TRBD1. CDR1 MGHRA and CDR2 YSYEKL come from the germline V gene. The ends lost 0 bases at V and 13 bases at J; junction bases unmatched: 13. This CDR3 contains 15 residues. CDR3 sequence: CASSQERVVRGRRYF. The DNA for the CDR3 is TGCGCCAGCAGCCAAGAGAGGGTCGTCAGGGGGCGAAGGTACTTC.